This note documents a single TCR beta chain sequence. Its specific antigen is unknown. No base qualities exist here, and no much larger clone lies one base off it. The sample comes from a study of blood T cell repertoires in COVID-19 (dated by TCRdb to 2018 to 2020). Concerning the study at large: Samples covering the acute and convalescent phases of COVID-19 were provided by collaborators in the United States, Italy and Spain. The samples were drawn from the first 160 participants of the ongoing ImmuneRACE study and from more than 1,000 subjects provided by 6 global collaborators. A de-identified subject ID, COVID-19 status, age in years and sex were almost always included in the sample metadata. Where HLA class I and class II types were available, the types were taken from metadata supplied by the sample provider, not from assay-based typing. Subjects who had been exposed to COVID-19, were actively infected with it, or had recovered from it provided the deeply sampled blood TCRbeta repertoires that made up the dataset. The material from the prospective study consisted of cDNA or gDNA derived from T cells, B-cell-depleted T cells, or PBMCs. The repertoires were made available in a free public database intended to serve as a resource for research on the immune response to SARS-CoV-2.

The junction shows trimming of 4 bases on V and 1 base on J, plus 13 bases between the germline ends. The germline V gene sets CDR1 to SGHTA and CDR2 to FQGNSA. Counted from cysteine to phenylalanine, this CDR3 has 15 amino acids. Only the CDR3 portion is preserved as DNA: 45 bases, with reading frame beginning at the first base. At one collaborating source in Seattle, patients were enrolled during active infection and were followed longitudinally through the course of disease. Collaborating institutions collected whole blood in K2EDTA tubes following their own protocols. Collaborator samples were shipped for TCRbeta analysis as frozen whole blood, isolated PBMCs, or DNA extracted from either sample type. TCRbeta CDR3 regions were amplified from genomic DNA by means of the immunoSEQ Assay, a bias-controlled multiplex PCR. Per the authors' processing: Within the assay, amplification of reference gene primers was used to estimate how many nucleated cells each sample contained. To quantify the absolute abundance of each unique TCRbeta CDR3 rearrangement, sequence reads were collapsed and filtered. For each sample, productive Simpson clonality was calculated by taking the square root of Simpson's diversity index across productive rearrangements. Not all clones reach the TCRdb copy of this immuneACCESS table, which keeps in-frame sequences only. Checked studies attribute under half of the gap to unresolved V genes and leave the rest unexplained. From that table come the V and J calls and clone size; the DNA was used to work out D and trimming. This sample gives some 360,000 clones in total; around 90% of them show up just once. 3.9% of the sample lies in the top ten.

General study outcomes and caveats: Clinical and demographic metadata were provided uncurated, with the amount varying by source and participant.

Input material: peripheral blood. The sequence links TRBV7-2 to TRBJ1-2; the D gene identity is not certain. The receptor comes from a woman aged 55-75 years with COVID-19, enrolled during active disease. The CDR3 reads as follows: CASSWVEAFNYGYTF. The DNA sequence is as follows: TGTGCCAGCAGCTGGGTTGAGGCATTTAACTATGGCTACACCTTC.